This note documents a single T cell receptor (beta chain) sequence. Its antigen is currently unknown. The entry originates in a study of CD4+ T cells in melanoma. V was clipped by 0 bases and J by 2 bases, with 8 bases between them. The CDR3 consists of 14 residues. The germline V gene has CDR1 SGDLS and CDR2 YYNGEE. Study observations and caveats: CD8+ T cell, macrophage and B cell function reportedly correlated with neoantigen-specific CD4+ T cells. In melanoma, neoantigen-specific CD4+ T cells reportedly differed in differentiation state.

Data came from immunoSEQ multiplex PCR; TCRdb stores just in-frame clones and leaves some out. The sample gives about 50,000 clones, nearly 90% of which show up once; around 11% is in the top ten. The chain carries TRBV9 and TRBJ1-2; D is ambiguous. This clonotype was sampled from a human donor with melanoma. Sequenced input: peripheral blood. CDR3 DNA: TGTGCCAGCAGCGTAGTGGTAGGGAACTATGGCTACACCTTC. This translates into CASSVVVGNYGYTF.